The rows below give T cell receptor beta chains drawn from one sample of a study of blood T cells in healthy people across ages. MiXCR, run by TCRdb on the 5' RACE reads, gives a single entry per CDR3 protein. The sample shows fewer than 800,000 distinct CDR3 sequences, 45% to 50% of them seen only once. Sequencing used blood. These receptors all stem from a woman aged 60-75 years in good health. CDR3s include the opening cysteine and the closing phenylalanine or tryptophan. A D gene is named only where the DNA matches it firmly. Part of the rows lack a size; the others show once, few, many or a class for expanded clones.

. | . | TRBJ1-2 | TRBV29-1 | CSVDREEGYTF
. | . | TRBJ2-1 | TRBV24-1 | CATSDNREQFF
. | many | TRBJ1-1 | TRBV20-1 | CSARESSGNTEAFF
. | . | TRBJ2-1 | TRBV24-1 | CATTNRKNNEQFF
. | . | TRBJ1-2 | TRBV25-1 | CASSEIGQAYGYTF
. | . | TRBJ2-7 | TRBV27 | CASRQPGQGGKYEQYF
TRBD2 | . | TRBJ2-3 | TRBV6-1 | CASSEGTSGSRRDTQYF
. | . | TRBJ2-3 | TRBV7-6 | CASSLARGLLGADTQYF
TRBD2 | . | TRBJ2-2 | TRBV12-3/TRBV12-4 | CASSFGLAGRRTGELFF
. | . | TRBJ2-2 | TRBV12-3/TRBV12-4 | CASSHRVGTGELFF
. | many | TRBJ1-2 | TRBV20-1 | CSVFDREAYGYTF
. | . | TRBJ2-1 | TRBV29-1 | CSVEVRFSYNEQFF
TRBD2 | . | TRBJ2-5 | TRBV4-2 | CASSHVISGRGVTQYF
TRBD2 | few | TRBJ2-5 | TRBV7-2 | CASSQVAGGQVQYF
TRBD2 | . | TRBJ2-5 | TRBV4-3 | CASSQDIGSGLSSYNGQYF
. | . | TRBJ1-4 | TRBV30 | CAWSVWYEKLFF
TRBD1 | few | . | TRBV5-5 | CASSASGTARETQYF